This TCR beta chain was identified in a study of T cell changes during pregnancy in multiple sclerosis (dated by TCRdb to between 2018 and 2020). Background on the whole study: In women with multiple sclerosis, the researchers looked at how the T cell repertoire shifted as pregnancy progressed.

CDR1 and CDR2 are drawn from the germline V gene: SNHLY, FYNNEI. Inclusive of the bounding cysteine and phenylalanine, the CDR3 is 14 residues long. CDR3 DNA only is kept here, 42 bases in frame from base 1. V gives up 7 bases and J gives up 1 base, and the segment between their germline ends measures 13 bases. The count of this clone is one. The antigen this receptor binds is unknown. Base qualities are missing; no much larger clone stands one base away. The library was prepared using the immunoSEQ multiplex PCR assay. Sourced from immuneACCESS, this table was stored by TCRdb with only in-frame sequences that have V and J called. A share of the clones is absent; for the studies checked, an unresolved V gene accounts for under half, and the remainder has no known explanation. For this sample the table gives about 38,000 clones, of which roughly 91% were detected only once. Of the sample, approximately 6.7% falls within the top ten clones.

The sequence is built from TRBV2 and TRBJ1-1; the D gene identity is not certain. This specimen consisted of CD8+ T cells from peripheral blood mononuclear cells, obtained in the third trimester of pregnancy. The sequence was obtained from a female donor with multiple sclerosis, enrolled in a pregnancy study. The CDR3 reads as follows: CASTGEEGNTEAFF. The sequenced DNA is TGTGCCAGCACCGGGGAGGAGGGGAACACTGAAGCTTTCTTT.